The present T cell receptor beta chain was sequenced within a study of blood T cell repertoires in COVID-19. Study as a whole: Both acute and convalescent COVID-19 samples were obtained from the United States, Italy and Spain.

Per germline, CDR1 SGHTA and CDR2 FQGNSA. V lost 1 base and J 4 bases, leaving 11 bases between the germline ends. The CDR3 length is 14 residues. In the original analysis: Cell counts per sample came from amplifying reference gene primers. Produced via immunoSEQ multiplex PCR; TCRdb's table is partial and in-frame only. V and J calls and clone size are given by that table; D and trimming were obtained from the DNA. The repertoire holds over 75,000 clones, with 65% to 90% as singletons. This clone was counted only a few times. The clonotype comes from a woman aged 50 to 60 with acute or convalescent COVID-19. Sequencing was done on a sample of peripheral blood. This chain uses TRBV7-2 with TRBJ2-7; D is uncertain. The CDR3, as DNA: TGTGCCAGCAGCTTAGATTTAGTTGTATACGAGCAGTACTTC. The encoded protein is CASSLDLVVYEQYF.